Each of the 26 T cell receptor beta chains below was sequenced from the same sample in a study of blood T cells in healthy people across ages. A second PCR, run for roughly 6 to 11 cycles, used a sample-barcoded 5' primer plus a J-beta primer mix. TCRdb reanalysed the 5' RACE reads using MiXCR and keeps one entry per CDR3 protein. The sample lists some 900,000 distinct CDR3 sequences, around 48% occurring once. The sample comprised blood. All receptors derive from a man aged 25-40 years in good health.

The genes are TRBV20-1 and TRBJ1-2; 10 positions agree with TRBD1. Germline V gene lookup returns CDR1 DFQATT and CDR2 SNEGSKA (reference sequence). Trimming took 5 bases from V and 5 from J; bases not matched to a gene: 5. The CDR3 is 13 amino acids. CDR3 sequence: CSAEDRGEYGYTF. The CDR3 coding sequence is TGCAGTGCTGAGGACAGGGGGGAATATGGCTACACCTTC.

The CDR3 reads CASSLRQVGTTDNEQFF. DNA for the CDR3: TGCGCCAGCAGCCTCCGACAGGTTGGGACTACTGACAATGAGCAGTTCTTC. The rearrangement joins TRBV5-1 to TRBJ2-1, with D possibly being TRBD2 (7 bases). The CDR3 loop spans 17 amino acids. CDR1 and CDR2 from the germline V gene are SGHRS and YFSETQ. V gave up 4 bases and J gave up 5 bases, with 22 bases separating them.

This clonotype appeared a few times. V usage is TRBV11-2 and J usage is TRBJ2-6; D might be TRBD1 (6 bases). Trimming cost V 0 bases and J 1 base, with 7 bases left between them. CDR3 length: 16 residues. Germline V CDR1 and CDR2: SGHAT, FQNNGV. The CDR3 bases are TGTGCCAGCAGCTTAGATACAGGGTCTGGGGCCAACGTCCTGACTTTC. Its translation is CASSLDTGSGANVLTF.

The V call is TRBV18, the J call TRBJ2-5; D unclear. The CDR3 covers 17 residues. Trimming took off 3 bases at V and 0 bases at J, with 17 bases between the two ends. Per the germline V gene, CDR1 is KGHSH and CDR2 is LQKENI. CDR3 coding DNA: TGTGCCAGCTCACCCCCGGGTGGGCGAGATAACCAAGAGACCCAGTACTTC. Amino acid sequence: CASSPPGGRDNQETQYF.

The rearrangement uses TRBV20-1 and TRBJ2-4; no definite D call. The assigned J gene may be wrong: the sequence end matches TRBJ2-7 better. There are 15 residues in the CDR3. Looked up from germline, CDR1 is DFQATT and CDR2 is SNEGSKA (reference sequence). The CDR3 protein is CSARAETGLYYEQYF. The CDR3 nucleotides are TGCAGTGCTAGAGCGGAGACGGGCTTGTACTACGAGCAGTACTTC.

A few counts support this clonotype. V usage is TRBV20-1 and J usage is TRBJ1-5; D unresolved. Germline CDR1 reads DFQATT; CDR2 reads SNEGSKA (reference sequence). The CDR3 contains 11 residues. Trimming took 5 bases from V and 9 from J, leaving 11 bases between them. Here the CDR3 DNA reads TGCAGTGCTTCGCCCTCATGGCCCCAGCATTTT. Its translation is CSASPSWPQHF.

The chain joins TRBV11-3 to TRBJ2-5; 8 bases match TRBD1. Losses at the gene ends were 2 bases for V and 0 bases for J; bases not matched to a gene: 5. This CDR3 contains 16 residues. CDR1 and CDR2 from the germline V gene are SGHNT and YENEEA. The CDR3 bases are TGTGCCAGCAGCTTATGGGACAGGCTTTACCAAGAGACCCAGTACTTC. This codes for CASSLWDRLYQETQYF.

The table lists this clonotype with many counts. This chain joins TRBV28 and TRBJ2-1, with 12 bases lining up with TRBD2. Trimming at V came to 6 bases and at J to 7 bases, leaving 10 bases not matched to a gene. The CDR3 contains 16 residues. Per the germline V gene, CDR1 is MDHEN and CDR2 is SYDVKM. The CDR3 sequence: CASRKRTSGAINEQFF. The CDR3 DNA reads TGTGCCAGCAGAAAACGGACTAGCGGGGCCATTAATGAGCAGTTCTTC.

This clonotype was seen only a few times. The V call is TRBV7-2, the J call TRBJ2-7; D unclear. The CDR3 sequence is 13 residues long. Per germline, CDR1 SGHTA and CDR2 FQGNSA. V lost 5 bases and J 1 base, leaving 9 bases between the germline ends. The CDR3 reads CASSATPSYEQYF. CDR3 sequence (DNA): TGTGCCAGCAGCGCAACACCATCCTACGAGCAGTACTTC. Variable domain in full (rest from reference TRBV7-2 and TRBJ2-7): GAGVSQSPSNKVTEKGKDVELRCDPISGHTALYWYRQSLGQGLEFLIYFQGNSAPDKSGLPSDRFSAERTGGSVSTLTIQRTQQEDSAVYLCASSATPSYEQYFGPGTRLTVT.

The V gene is TRBV3-1, the J gene TRBJ1-5, with a tentative D call TRBD1 (5 bases). Germline assignment: CDR1 LGHDT and CDR2 YNNKEL (reference sequence). The CDR3 runs to 14 residues. V was pared by 6 bases and J by 4 bases, with 13 bases between. In nucleotides, the CDR3 is TGTGCCAGCAGACAGCAGGGAATGAATCAGCCCCAGCATTTT. This sequence encodes CASRQQGMNQPQHF. Full variable domain (outside the CDR3, taken from reference TRBV3-1 and TRBJ1-5): DTAVSQTPKYLVTQMGNDKSIKCEQNLGHDTMYWYKQDSKKFLKIMFSYNNKELIINETVPNRFSPKSPDKAHLNLHINSLELGDSAVYFCASRQQGMNQPQHFGDGTRLSIL.

This clonotype was seen repeatedly, ten times or more. V is TRBV4-2 and J is TRBJ2-3; D possibly uses TRBD1 or TRBD2 (5 bases each). Trimming shortened V by 4 bases and J by 5 bases, and 13 bases separated the two germline ends. Germline V gene lookup returns CDR1 LGHNA and CDR2 YNFKEQ. The CDR3 loop spans 14 amino acids. CDR3 loop: CASSPGQGRDTQYF. Here the CDR3 DNA reads TGTGCCAGCAGCCCTGGACAAGGGAGAGATACGCAGTATTTT.

In this sample, this clonotype turned up a few times. V and J are TRBV20-1 and TRBJ2-3, with TRBD1 matching over 7 bases. CDR3 length equals 14 residues. V lost 1 base to trimming and J lost 9 bases; unmatched junction nucleotides: 10. The germline V gene has CDR1 DFQATT and CDR2 SNEGSKA (reference sequence). The DNA for the CDR3 is TGCAGTGCTAGAGCGACAGGGTCAAGATCGACGCAGTATTTT. It codes for CSARATGSRSTQYF.

The V call is TRBV6-6, the J call TRBJ1-5; no reliable D call. This CDR3 spans 15 amino acids. Germline CDR1 MNHNY, CDR2 SVGAGI (reference sequence). Trimming shortened V by 4 bases and J by 1 base, and 11 bases separated the two germline ends. CDR3 nucleotides: TGTGCCAGCAGTTTAGCGGTGGGGAGCAATCAGCCCCAGCATTTT. This sequence encodes CASSLAVGSNQPQHF.

The chain uses TRBV27 and TRBJ1-6; the D is unclear. The CDR3 extends over 16 amino acids. The V gene lost 3 bases and the J gene lost 2 bases, with 11 bases spanning the gap. Germline V lookup: CDR1 MNHEY, CDR2 SMNVEV (reference sequence). CDR3 residues: CASSFSGQAYNSPLHF. DNA for the CDR3: TGTGCCAGCAGTTTTTCCGGGCAGGCCTATAATTCACCCCTCCACTTT.

This chain uses TRBV20-1 with TRBJ1-6; TRBD1 matches 10 bases. The CDR3 is 15 residues long. V dropped 0 bases and J dropped 8; count of bases not matched to a gene: 4. CDR1 and CDR2 from the germline V gene are DFQATT and SNEGSKA (reference sequence). CDR3 in amino acids: CSARDGTGAYSPLHF. CDR3 sequence (DNA): TGCAGTGCTAGAGATGGGACAGGGGCTTATTCACCCCTCCACTTT.

This chain joins TRBV13 and TRBJ2-7, with a weak D call TRBD1 (6 bases). The CDR3 sequence is 15 residues long. Germline assignment: CDR1 PRHDT and CDR2 FYEKMQ (reference sequence). V lost 0 bases, J lost 7 bases, and 16 bases lay in between. CDR3 DNA sequence: TGTGCCAGCAGCTTAGGACAGGGTCAACAAAGGGAGCAGTACTTC. This codes for CASSLGQGQQREQYF.

The chain links TRBV29-1 to TRBJ2-3; D uncertain. CDR1 is SQVTM and CDR2 is ANQGSEA in the germline V gene. V dropped 5 bases and J dropped 0 bases, with 12 bases sitting between them. The CDR3 is made up of 14 amino acids. In DNA, the CDR3 is TGCAGCGTTCGTAAAGGGCACAGCACAGATACGCAGTATTTT. This sequence encodes CSVRKGHSTDTQYF.

This chain connects TRBV21-1 to TRBJ2-5; no DNA check was done on the table's D call, TRBD1. TRBV21-1 represents a pseudogene. The CDR3 is 13 residues long. The CDR3 nucleotides are TGTGCCGGCAAAACGAGGGGTCTGGAGACCCAGTACTTC. Translating it yields CAGKTRGLETQYF.

This chain joins TRBV6-5 and TRBJ2-7, with a possible D match to TRBD1 (6 bases). CDR3 length: 14 amino acids. The V end was cut by 4 bases, the J end by 3 bases, with 13 bases between. The germline V gene has CDR1 MNHEY and CDR2 SVGAGI. CDR3 nucleotides: TGTGCCAGCAGTTTAGGACAGCTATACTACGAGCAGTACTTC. Amino acid sequence: CASSLGQLYYEQYF.

The chain joins TRBV12-3 or TRBV12-4 to TRBJ2-1, with D perhaps matching TRBD1 (5 bases). V was trimmed by 7 bases and J by 0 bases, leaving 13 bases between them. The CDR3 is made up of 15 amino acids. The CDR3 DNA follows: TGTGCCAGCAATCTACAGGAGAGCTCCTACAATGAGCAGTTCTTC. Amino acids: CASNLQESSYNEQFF.

In DNA form, the CDR3 reads TGTGCCAGCAGTGTGGGAGGTCGGGGACAGACCTACGAGCAGTACTTC. Translating gives CASSVGGRGQTYEQYF. The chain couples TRBV28 to TRBJ2-7; the D gene is possibly TRBD1 (7 bases). CDR1 is MDHEN, CDR2 SYDVKM, per germline. With 5 bases removed from V and 2 bases from J, the gap between germline ends came to 19 bases. This CDR3 spans 16 amino acids.

The J gene is TRBJ1-1, the V gene TRBV6-5; maybe TRBD1 (6 bases). Germline CDR1 MNHEY, CDR2 SVGAGI. The CDR3 sequence is 15 residues long. With 4 bases removed from V and 3 bases from J, the gap between germline ends came to 15 bases. CDR3 sequence (DNA): TGTGCCAGCAGTTCGACGCAACAGGGTCACACTGAAGCTTTCTTT. Amino acids: CASSSTQQGHTEAFF.

The chain is built from TRBV6-5 and TRBJ2-7; D uncertain. This CDR3 region has 14 residues. Germline CDR1 and CDR2: MNHEY and SVGAGI. V lost 5 bases to trimming and J lost 2 bases, with 13 bases between them. The CDR3 here is CASSAKYTTYEQYF. CDR3 coding DNA: TGTGCCAGCAGTGCAAAGTATACGACCTACGAGCAGTACTTC.

In this sample, this clonotype turned up a few times. V and J are TRBV29-1 and TRBJ1-1, with D possibly being TRBD1 (5 bases). CDR3 length equals 13 residues. CDR1 is SQVTM and CDR2 is ANQGSEA in the germline V gene. Trimming took off 7 bases at V and 0 bases at J, with 12 bases between the two ends. The DNA for the CDR3 is TGCAGCGGGAGACAGCGCCTGAACACTGAAGCTTTCTTT. Residues: CSGRQRLNTEAFF.

This clonotype was counted between two and nine times. The chain links TRBV4-1 to TRBJ1-2; perhaps TRBD1 as D (5 bases). CDR1 MGHRA and CDR2 YSYEKL come from the germline V gene. Deletions cut 0 bases from V and 8 bases from J, with 13 bases between. This CDR3 comprises 14 residues. In DNA form, the CDR3 reads TGCGCCAGCAGCCAAGATGGGGGTTCTGAGGGCTACACCTTC. Translated, it gives CASSQDGGSEGYTF.

This clonotype occurred once. This sequence may be a read error, since a much larger clone differs from it by one base. The chain carries TRBV20-1 and TRBJ2-5, with D uncertain. CDR1 and CDR2 (germline): DFQATT, SNEGSKA (reference sequence). The CDR3 loop spans 14 amino acids. V dropped 0 bases and J dropped 7 bases, with 15 bases sitting between them. The CDR3 region is CSARDGRGSRTQYF. CDR3 in DNA: TGCAGTGCTAGAGACGGACGTGGCTCAAGGACCCAGTACTTC.